This T cell receptor beta chain appears in the sequencing data of a study of T cells in women clearing cervical HPV infection. Note on this clone: The CDR3 end lies 3 residues beyond the end of the read and is filled in from the germline J gene.

Genomic DNA, averaging approximately 1,200 ng per sample, yielded TCR beta CDR3 via immunoSEQ. Assay used: immunoSEQ multiplex PCR; TCRdb lists only in-frame clones, some missing. This repertoire includes 20,000 to 25,000 clones. The CDR3 has 14 amino acids. Trimming shortened V by 2 bases and J by 4 bases, and 9 bases separated the two germline ends. Per germline, CDR1 SNHLY and CDR2 FYNNEI. The chain recombines TRBV2 with TRBJ1-3, with unresolved D. This TCR was recovered from a woman between 18 and 70 years old with a cervical HPV16 infection that either progressed to CIN3+ or cleared (not recorded which). The source material was blood buffy coat. The sequenced part of the CDR3 DNA is TGTGCCAGCAGTGAACCCCGGTCAGGAAACACC. Translation gives CASSEPRSGNT. In full, the CDR3 reads CASSEPRSGNTIYF.